This paragraph reports one TCR beta chain. V lost 0 bases to trimming and J lost 4 bases, with 11 bases between them. Per germline, CDR1 SGHDT and CDR2 YYEEEE. This CDR3 contains 14 residues. Method: immunoSEQ multiplex PCR; TCRdb's copy keeps in-frame clones and lacks some. Here the sample spans about 41,000 clones, around 90% being singletons. The data are from a study of blood T cell repertoires in COVID-19. V gene TRBV5-6 combines with J gene TRBJ2-7, with a possible D match to TRBD2 (7 bases). The source is a man aged 60 to 75 with acute or convalescent COVID-19. Material: peripheral blood. The CDR3 nucleotides read TGTGCCAGCAGCTTGGATAGGGGGGGTTACGAGCAGTACTTC. It codes for CASSLDRGGYEQYF.